One sample yielded the 6 T cell receptor beta chains listed below, sequenced in a study of T cells in Graves' hyperthyroidism and ophthalmopathy. The investigators amplified TCR beta CDR3 regions from RNA transcripts. In the first-round RT-PCR of the TCR CDR3, the HTBI primer set was used. One entry per CDR3 protein, called by TCRdb with MiXCR from the multiplex PCR reads. Found here are just under 750,000 distinct CDR3 sequences, 30% to 40% of them singletons; the top ten hold less than 40%. Sequencing was performed on blood. The receptors come from a woman aged 40 to 50 with Graves' hyperthyroidism.

This clonotype came up once. The germline gene is not matched at one end of the junction; a read error may be the cause. The V and J genes are TRBV7-9 and TRBJ2-7; 9 nucleotides match TRBD1. The CDR3 spans 14 residues. Germline V gene lookup returns CDR1 SEHNR and CDR2 FQNEAQ (reference sequence). The CDR3, as DNA: TGTGCCAGCATCTTAGGGACAGGGCCCAACGAGCAGTACTTC. Translating it yields CASILGTGPNEQYF. Full variable domain (remainder filled in from reference TRBV7-9 and TRBJ2-7): DTGVSQNPRHKITKRGQNVTFRCDPISEHNRLYWYRQTLGQGPEFLTYFQNEAQLEKSRLLSDRFSAERPKGSFSTLEIQRTEQGDSAMYLCASILGTGPNEQYFGPGTRLTVT.

A word on this clonotype: The germline gene is not matched at one end of the junction; a read error may be the cause. The genes are TRBV28 and TRBJ2-7; D not certain. The CDR3 runs to 17 residues. CDR1 MDHEN and CDR2 SYDVKM come from the germline V gene. The CDR3 coding sequence is TGTGCCAGCAGTTTATTTCGTCCAGGCTACCTTAGCTACGAGCGGTACTTC. It translates to CASSLFRPGYLSYERYF.

This clonotype has just a few counts. The CDR3 here is CASSLRDTPNYGYTF. DNA for the CDR3: TGTGCCAGCAGTTTGCGGGACACTCCTAACTATGGCTACACCTTC. V is TRBV2 and J is TRBJ1-2; tentative D call: TRBD1 (6 bases). CDR3 size: 15 residues. Germline V lookup: CDR1 SNHLY, CDR2 FYNNEI. V was cut by 5 bases and J by 0 bases, with 13 bases left in between.

This clonotype showed up many times. The V and J genes are TRBV5-1 and TRBJ1-1, with D hard to call. V was pared by 6 bases and J by 5 bases, with 17 bases between. The germline gives CDR1 SGHRS, CDR2 YFSETQ. CDR3 size: 14 residues. The CDR3 DNA reads TGCGCCAGCACCCCGGACGGGGTTTGGACTGAAGCTTTCTTT. It encodes CASTPDGVWTEAFF.

The chain combines TRBV7-8 with TRBJ1-2; D gene ambiguous. V was shortened by 5 bases and J by 5 bases, with 15 bases between the two germline ends. This CDR3 has 14 amino acids. Germline-derived CDR1 and CDR2 are SGHVS and FQNEAQ. The CDR3: CASSGRETQYGYTF. The DNA of the CDR3 is TGTGCCAGCAGCGGCCGGGAGACCCAGTATGGCTACACCTTC.

In its sample, this clonotype was seen many times. The rearrangement uses TRBV15 and TRBJ2-2; perhaps TRBD2 as D (6 bases). V lost 0 bases and J lost 1, with 12 bases in between. The germline V gene has CDR1 LNHNV and CDR2 YYDKDF (reference sequence). CDR3 size: 17 residues. CDR3 amino acids: CATSRDHGGMNTGELFF. The DNA for the CDR3 is TGTGCCACCAGCAGAGATCACGGCGGGATGAACACCGGGGAGCTGTTTTTT.